One sample yielded the 22 T cell receptor beta chains listed below, sequenced in a study of shared clonotypes between healthy human individuals. TCRdb's table, derived via immunoSEQ multiplex PCR, lists solely in-frame clones and lacks some. The profile shows some 2,500,000 clones, over 85% of them singletons. Sequenced input: naive CD4+ T cells from PBMCs. The subset was: CD45RA+ positively selected. All receptors derive from a man younger than 30 in good health. Some clones in this sample may be carry-over from other donors' samples.

The rearrangement links TRBV2 to TRBJ2-3; D gene uncertain. The V end was cut by 7 bases, the J end by 7 bases, with 9 bases between. The CDR3 contains 11 residues. Germline CDR1 and CDR2: SNHLY and FYNNEI. CDR3 in DNA: TGTGCCAGCACGGACCTCCATACGCAGTATTTT. Translated: CASTDLHTQYF.

The chain links TRBV28 to TRBJ2-7; the match to TRBD1 covers 8 bases. The J segment lost 2 bases and the V segment lost 1 base, leaving 10 bases of the junction unmatched. CDR1 is MDHEN, CDR2 SYDVKM, per germline. This CDR3 comprises 17 residues. The CDR3 protein is CASSLFFRTGITYEQYF. In DNA, the CDR3 is TGTGCCAGCAGTTTATTTTTCCGGACAGGGATAACCTACGAGCAGTACTTC.

The chain has TRBV6-1 and TRBJ1-2, with D possibly matching TRBD1 (5 bases). The CDR3 covers 14 residues. CDR1 and CDR2 from the germline V gene are MNHNS and SASEGT. V gave up 3 bases and J gave up 2 bases, with 10 bases separating them. CDR3 DNA sequence: TGTGCCAGCAGTGAGGGGACGAGAAACTATGGCTACACCTTC. Residues: CASSEGTRNYGYTF.

Remarks on this clone: The same CDR3 arises from other DNA sequences in this sample as well. The V call is TRBV25-1, the J call TRBJ1-5; D is perhaps TRBD1 (5 bases). Trimming shortened V by 3 bases and J by 2 bases, and 8 bases separated the two germline ends. CDR1 is MGHDK, CDR2 SYGVNS, per germline. This CDR3 has 14 amino acids. CDR3 bases: TGTGCCAGCAGTGACCCGGGGGGCAATCAGCCCCAGCATTTT. This codes for CASSDPGGNQPQHF.

This clone was seen a single time. The rearrangement uses TRBV5-4 and TRBJ2-7; D is possibly TRBD2 (6 bases). Germline-derived CDR1 and CDR2 are SGHNT and YYREEE (reference sequence). This CDR3 is built from 15 residues. Between the trimmed V and J ends, which lost 5 bases and 1 base, there was a span of 16 bases. CDR3 sequence: CASSRSGTSSYEQYF. The CDR3, as DNA: TGTGCCAGCAGTCGCTCCGGGACTTCGTCCTACGAGCAGTACTTC.

The V gene is TRBV28, the J gene TRBJ1-2, with D perhaps TRBD1 (6 bases). The germline gives CDR1 MDHEN, CDR2 SYDVKM. Trimming took off 6 bases at V and 4 bases at J, with 9 bases between the two ends. The CDR3 has 12 residues. CDR3 protein: CASRDSFYGYTF. The DNA of the CDR3 is TGTGCCAGCAGGGACAGTTTCTATGGCTACACCTTC.

Regarding this clone: This same CDR3 is encoded by further DNA sequences in the sample. V is TRBV28 and J is TRBJ1-1; D may be TRBD1 (6 bases). The CDR3 spans 15 residues. In germline, CDR1 is MDHEN, CDR2 SYDVKM. The germline V and J ends were trimmed by 5 bases and 0 bases, with 13 bases remaining between them. Here the CDR3 reads CASSLGGSMNTEAFF. CDR3 bases: TGTGCCAGCAGTCTGGGGGGCTCCATGAACACTGAAGCTTTCTTT.

The J gene is TRBJ1-5, the V gene TRBV28; D is unclear. Germline loops: CDR1 MDHEN, CDR2 SYDVKM. V dropped 2 bases and J dropped 7 bases, with 18 bases sitting between them. This CDR3 is 16 amino acids long. The CDR3: CASSLNRVGRGQPQHF. The CDR3 DNA reads TGTGCCAGCAGTTTAAATAGAGTCGGGAGAGGGCAGCCCCAGCATTTT.

This clone turned up a few times. The chain combines TRBV28 with TRBJ1-5, with D hard to call. This CDR3 contains 11 residues. The V end was cut by 5 bases, the J end by 7 bases, with 6 bases between. Per the germline V gene, CDR1 is MDHEN and CDR2 is SYDVKM. The CDR3: CASSNEQPQHF. CDR3 nucleotide sequence: TGTGCCAGCAGTAATGAGCAGCCCCAGCATTTT.

The chain carries TRBV20-1 and TRBJ2-2; no definite D call. The CDR3 has 11 residues. Trimming pared 6 bases from V and 7 bases from J, leaving 9 bases between. The germline V gene has CDR1 DFQATT and CDR2 SNEGSKA (reference sequence). The CDR3 sequence: CSATKVGELFF. In nucleotides, the CDR3 is TGCAGTGCCACTAAGGTCGGGGAGCTGTTTTTT.

This chain uses TRBV5-1 with TRBJ2-1; 7 bases are shared with TRBD1. The CDR3 is 16 residues long. CDR1 and CDR2 from the germline V gene are SGHRS and YFSETQ. J was trimmed by 4 bases and V by 2 bases; bases with no gene match: 9. Here the CDR3 reads CASSLIPGTAYNEQFF. DNA for the CDR3: TGCGCCAGCAGCTTAATCCCCGGGACAGCTTACAATGAGCAGTTCTTC.

The chain is built from TRBV2 and TRBJ1-3, with D possibly being TRBD1 (5 bases). V was cut by 9 bases and J by 4 bases, with 16 bases left in between. This CDR3 has 14 amino acids. The V gene's germline CDR1 is SNHLY and CDR2 FYNNEI. This chain's CDR3 is CARGPNQAGNTIYF. The CDR3, as DNA: TGTGCCAGGGGGCCAAACCAAGCGGGAAACACCATATATTTT.

This clone came up once. V and J are TRBV2 and TRBJ2-3; the D is unclear. The germline gives CDR1 SNHLY, CDR2 FYNNEI. The CDR3 loop spans 13 amino acids. V lost 6 bases, J lost 2 bases, and 9 bases lay in between. As DNA, the CDR3 is TGTGCCAGCAGGGTACCTATCACAGATACGCAGTATTTT. Its translation: CASRVPITDTQYF.

This chain joins TRBV15 and TRBJ2-5; D is perhaps TRBD1 (5 bases). V was clipped by 3 bases and J by 5 bases, with 16 bases between them. Germline lookup yields CDR1 LNHNV and CDR2 YYDKDF (reference sequence). The CDR3 consists of 15 residues. The CDR3, as DNA: TGTGCCACCAGCAGGGGGCCGGTGGATGCGGAGACCCAGTACTTC. Amino acid sequence: CATSRGPVDAETQYF.

On this clone: A read error may produce the germline difference seen at one junction end. V is TRBV27 and J is TRBJ2-1; 7 bases fit TRBD1. In germline, CDR1 is MNHEY, CDR2 SMNVEV (reference sequence). The CDR3 contains 11 residues. The CDR3 region has the DNA TGTGCCAGCAGTCCCAGGACAGGCCTGGTCTTC. This sequence encodes CASSPRTGLVF.

This chain joins TRBV5-4 and TRBJ2-5; no firm D call. The CDR3 covers 13 residues. From germline, CDR1 is SGHNT and CDR2 YYREEE (reference sequence). V was shortened by 0 bases and J by 4 bases, with 7 bases between the two germline ends. CDR3 sequence reads: CASSLAMGETQYF. The DNA of the CDR3 is TGTGCCAGCAGCTTGGCCATGGGAGAGACCCAGTACTTC.

The chain is built from TRBV20-1 and TRBJ2-7; 7 bases are shared with TRBD1. CDR1 and CDR2 from the germline V gene are DFQATT and SNEGSKA (reference sequence). The CDR3 loop spans 11 amino acids. DNA of the CDR3: TGCAGCACAGGGGCGAGTGTCGGGCAGTACTTC. Translated: CSTGASVGQYF.

The V call is TRBV28, the J call TRBJ1-1; D call uncertain. Trimming left V 1 base short and J 5 bases short, with 5 bases between. The CDR3 loop spans 12 amino acids. Germline-derived CDR1 and CDR2 are MDHEN and SYDVKM. In DNA form, the CDR3 reads TGTGCCAGCAGTTTATCCCGGACTGAAGCTTTCTTT. Protein product: CASSLSRTEAFF.

This rearrangement joins TRBV29-1 to TRBJ2-7, with D perhaps matching TRBD1 (5 bases). Per germline, CDR1 SQVTM and CDR2 ANQGSEA. CDR3 length: 14 amino acids. Deletions cut 3 bases from V and 2 bases from J, with 14 bases between. The chain's CDR3 is CSVEPQGSTYEQYF. The CDR3 DNA reads as TGCAGCGTTGAGCCGCAGGGTAGCACCTACGAGCAGTACTTC.

This chain joins TRBV28 and TRBJ2-7; 13 bases are shared with TRBD2. The CDR3 is 12 amino acids. Trimming cost V 5 bases and J 11 bases; bases outside gene matches: 3. CDR1 MDHEN and CDR2 SYDVKM come from the germline V gene. The CDR3 bases are TGTGCCAGCAGTCCAGGGACTAGCGGGGAGTACTTC. It specifies CASSPGTSGEYF. The full variable domain, its missing parts supplied by reference TRBV28 and TRBJ2-7, is DVKVTQSSRYLVKRTGEKVFLECVQDMDHENMFWYRQDPGLGLRLIYFSYDVKMKEKGDIPEGYSVSREKKERFSLILESASTNQTSMYLCASSPGTSGEYFGPGTRLTVT.

Only one count was recorded for this clone. The chain carries TRBV5-4 and TRBJ1-2; D gene ambiguous. The CDR3 runs to 14 residues. Germline V CDR1 and CDR2: SGHNT, YYREEE (reference sequence). Trimming took off 1 base at V and 7 bases at J, with 14 bases between the two ends. The CDR3: CASSLPLTMVGYTF. The CDR3 coding sequence is TGTGCCAGCAGCTTGCCCTTAACTATGGTTGGCTACACCTTC.

This clone has only one observation. The chain uses TRBV5-1 and TRBJ2-7, with 7 bases fitting TRBD2. This CDR3 contains 15 residues. CDR1 is SGHRS and CDR2 is YFSETQ in the germline V gene. V shed 4 bases, J shed 3 bases, and the junction held 10 bases outside the gene matches. CDR3 bases: TGCGCCAGCAGCACAGCGGGGAATGGACTCTACGAGCAGTACTTC. It specifies CASSTAGNGLYEQYF.